Presented here are 8 T cell receptor beta chains from one specimen sequenced in a study of beta chain features in type 1 diabetes. The sequenced template was cDNA made from the entire isolated RNA. The table came from immunoSEQ multiplex PCR; TCRdb's copy has only in-frame clones and leaves some out. Found here are 310,000 or so clones, more than 9.5% of them singletons; the top ten hold about 0.015%. Sequenced material: naive CD4+ T cells from blood. These receptors originate from a woman under 40 in good health.

This chain connects TRBV7-9 to TRBJ2-1, with TRBD1 as a possible D gene (5 bases). V was pared by 1 base and J by 6 bases, with 13 bases between. This CDR3 contains 15 residues. CDR1 is SEHNR, CDR2 FQNEAQ, per germline (reference sequence). The chain's CDR3 is CASSLGQPGLNEQFF. The DNA for the CDR3 is TGTGCCAGCAGCTTAGGGCAGCCAGGGCTCAATGAGCAGTTCTTC.

The table lists this clone with a few counts. The gene calls are TRBV4-3 and TRBJ1-2; TRBD1 matches 9 bases. Germline lookup yields CDR1 LGHNA and CDR2 YSLEER. The V segment lost 6 bases and the J segment 3 bases; nucleotides outside the gene matches: 8. The CDR3 spans 15 residues. The CDR3 DNA is TGCGCCAGCAGTATACCGGGACAGGGTTACTATGGCTACACCTTC. It specifies CASSIPGQGYYGYTF.

The CDR3 bases are TGTGCCAGTAGTTTGGGACTAGCGACCCCTACGGCCCAGTACTTC. Translating gives CASSLGLATPTAQYF. V gene TRBV19 combines with J gene TRBJ2-5, with 10 bases matching TRBD2. V dropped 5 bases and J dropped 9; count of bases not matched to a gene: 12. CDR1 LNHDA and CDR2 SQIVND come from the germline V gene (reference sequence). The length of the CDR3 is 15 residues.

This clone occurred a few times. The rearrangement links TRBV18 to TRBJ1-1, with D unresolved. The germline V and J ends were trimmed by 5 bases and 5 bases, with 24 bases remaining between them. Germline CDR1 and CDR2: KGHSH and LQKENI. The CDR3 loop spans 17 amino acids. CDR3 sequence reads: CASSLGYRNRLWTEAFF. The CDR3 nucleotides are TGTGCCAGCTCATTAGGTTACAGAAATCGTCTTTGGACTGAAGCTTTCTTT. The variable domain in full, completed from reference TRBV18 and TRBJ1-1, reads NAGVMQNPRHLVRRRGQEARLRCSPMKGHSHVYWYRQLPEEGLKFMVYLQKENIIDESGMPKERFSAEFPKEGPSILRIQQVVRGDSAAYFCASSLGYRNRLWTEAFFGQGTRLTVV.

J is TRBJ2-1 and V is TRBV7-2; D is perhaps TRBD1 (6 bases). The CDR3 contains 15 residues. Trimming took off 1 base at V and 8 bases at J, with 15 bases between the two ends. CDR1 is SGHTA and CDR2 is FQGNSA in the germline V gene. In DNA, the CDR3 is TGTGCCAGCAGCTTAGAGGCAGGGGTTGTCGATGAGCAGTTCTTC. As protein: CASSLEAGVVDEQFF.

The V gene is TRBV4-1, the J gene TRBJ2-2; 8 nucleotides agree with TRBD2. This CDR3 has 14 amino acids. Per the germline V gene, CDR1 is MGHRA and CDR2 is YSYEKL. V was pared by 4 bases and J by 6 bases, with 4 bases of the junction left unmatched. The CDR3 spells CASSRPGGAGELFF. The CDR3 DNA sequence: TGCGCCAGCAGCCGACCGGGGGGGGCCGGGGAGCTGTTTTTT.

The chain joins TRBV6-5 to TRBJ2-3; D is ambiguous. Germline V gives CDR1 MNHEY, CDR2 SVGAGI. V was trimmed by 2 bases and J by 4 bases, leaving 13 bases between them. The CDR3 has 15 amino acids. CDR3 in DNA: TGTGCCAGCAGTTACGGCACTATACGGGCAGATACGCAGTATTTT. It specifies CASSYGTIRADTQYF.

The CDR3 loop reads CASSREYEQYF. CDR3 DNA: TGTGCCAGCAGTCGCGAGTACGAGCAGTACTTC. The chain combines TRBV6-6 with TRBJ2-7; D is ambiguous. The CDR3 has 11 residues. Germline V gene sequence: CDR1 MNHNY, CDR2 SVGAGI (reference sequence). V was clipped by 5 bases and J by 4 bases, with 6 bases between them.